Sequencing of this TCR beta chain was carried out in a study of blood T cell repertoires in COVID-19 (dated by TCRdb to 2020 to 2021). General notes on the study: Samples covering the acute and convalescent phases of COVID-19 were provided by collaborators in the United States, Italy and Spain. A freely available public database, intended as a resource for researchers studying the immune response to SARS-CoV-2, is where the repertoires were released. A de-identified subject ID, COVID-19 status, age in years and sex were almost always included in the sample metadata. The material from the prospective study consisted of cDNA or gDNA derived from T cells, B-cell-depleted T cells, or PBMCs. HLA class I and class II types, where available, came from metadata supplied by the sample provider rather than from assay-based typing. The samples were drawn from the first 160 participants of the ongoing ImmuneRACE study and from over 950 subjects provided by 6 global collaborators. Deeply sampled blood TCRbeta repertoires from subjects exposed to, actively infected with, or recovered from COVID-19 were included in the dataset. General conclusions and limits of the study: Clinical and demographic metadata were provided uncurated, with the amount varying by source and participant.

In the prospective study, participants were about 18 to 100 years old, resided in about two dozen geographic areas of the United States, and were enrolled through a virtual design. Cohort assignment in the prospective study relied on participant-reported clinical history from a screening survey and a study questionnaire. Each participant in the prospective study had whole blood, serum and a nasopharyngeal or oropharyngeal swab collected by mobile phlebotomists. Over a roughly 2-month period, participants in the prospective study had the option of providing additional blood draws and questionnaires. Before DNA extraction, blood samples from the prospective study were shipped at room temperature or frozen. Inclusive of the bounding cysteine and phenylalanine, the CDR3 is 15 residues long. Only the CDR3 part of the read is kept: 45 bases, read in frame from the first base. The V and J ends are trimmed by 3 bases and 3 bases, leaving 12 bases between them. The germline V gene (reference sequence) specifies SEHNR as CDR1 and FQNEAQ as CDR2.

Concerning this clone itself: It has no known antigen specificity. Base-call qualities are not available, and no considerably larger clone is one nucleotide away.

TCRbeta CDR3 regions were amplified from genomic DNA using the immunoSEQ Assay, a bias-controlled multiplex PCR. The paper's data handling went like this. The number of nucleated cells in each sample was estimated by amplification of reference gene primers within the assay. To quantify the absolute abundance of each unique TCRbeta CDR3 rearrangement, sequence reads were collapsed and filtered. For each sample, productive Simpson clonality was calculated as the square root of Simpson's diversity index over productive rearrangements. Here the immuneACCESS table is served through TCRdb, limited to in-frame sequences with V and J called. Missing clones are a known gap in these copies; in checked studies unresolved V genes cover under half, and the rest lacks a known reason. That table supplies the V and J calls and clone size; D and trimming were determined from the DNA. The sample table contains 400,000 or so clones; only one count was recorded for 88% of them. The ten largest clonotypes hold roughly 2% of the sample.

The TCR originated in a woman in her forties with acute COVID-19. The sequenced material came from PBMCs or T cells enriched from blood (not recorded which). The sequence is built from TRBV7-9 and TRBJ2-1; TRBD1 is perhaps the D gene, given 6 matching bases. Here is the DNA: TGTGCCAGCAGCTTCGGGACAACTAGCTACAATGAGCAGTTCTTC. Translated, it gives CASSFGTTSYNEQFF.